Presented here are 23 T cell receptor beta chains from one specimen sequenced in a study of blood T cells in healthy people across ages. The authors ran a second PCR of about 7 to 12 cycles using a sample-barcoded 5' primer and a J-beta primer mix. TCRdb called the 5' RACE reads again in MiXCR, with one record for every CDR3 protein. The top ten clones hold 6.5% to 10% of a sample with some 1.4 million distinct CDR3 sequences, around 42% of them seen once. Material: blood. The receptors were sampled from a woman aged 18-29 years in good health.

J is TRBJ2-3 and V is TRBV15, with 11 positions matching TRBD2. After removal of 4 bases from V and 3 bases from J, the junction contained 3 bases not matched to a gene. Germline CDR1 LNHNV, CDR2 YYDKDF (reference sequence). CDR3 length: 15 residues. The CDR3, as DNA: TGTGCCACCAGCACTACTAGCGGGAGTACAGATACGCAGTATTTT. It is translated as CATSTTSGSTDTQYF.

The rearrangement uses TRBV20-1 and TRBJ1-2, with D tentatively TRBD1 (5 bases). Germline CDR1 reads DFQATT; CDR2 reads SNEGSKA (reference sequence). This CDR3 has 12 amino acids. Trimming removed 5 bases at V and 4 bases at J, with 11 bases between. The CDR3 region has the DNA TGCAGTGCTCAGGACATTGGCTATGGCTACACCTTC. It codes for CSAQDIGYGYTF.

This clonotype came up a few times. This chain links TRBV20-1 with TRBJ2-3; 9 bases map to TRBD2. This CDR3 spans 14 amino acids. Germline CDR1 DFQATT, CDR2 SNEGSKA (reference sequence). With V trimmed by 6 bases and J by 1 base, 5 bases remained unmatched. The CDR3 sequence is CSAERGERTDTQYF. DNA for the CDR3: TGCAGTGCAGAGCGGGGGGAACGCACAGATACGCAGTATTTT.

This clonotype was picked up a small number of times. The chain has TRBV9 and TRBJ2-7, with D tentatively TRBD1 (6 bases). CDR1 is SGDLS, CDR2 YYNGEE, per germline. Trimming removed 2 bases at V and 4 bases at J, with 19 bases between. CDR3 size: 16 residues. The CDR3 is CASSVGGHSGTYEQYF. As DNA, the CDR3 is TGTGCCAGCAGCGTTGGGGGACACTCCGGTACTTACGAGCAGTACTTC.

This rearrangement joins TRBV11-2 to TRBJ2-4; TRBD1 matches 7 bases. The CDR3 has 17 residues. Germline V gives CDR1 SGHAT, CDR2 FQNNGV. Germline trimming cut 5 bases from V and 5 bases from J; bases unmatched to any gene: 15. CDR3 DNA: TGTGCCAGCAGCGCTGACTCAGGGGGTTCCGCCCAAAACATTCAGTACTTC. Encoded protein: CASSADSGGSAQNIQYF.

This clonotype was seen only a few times. V and J are TRBV10-3 and TRBJ1-1; 9 nucleotides align to TRBD1. The V gene end was trimmed by 6 bases and the J gene end by 4 bases; junction bases not matched to a gene: 9. The CDR3 contains 15 residues. Germline CDR1 reads ENHRY; CDR2 reads SYGVKD. CDR3 bases: TGTGCCATCAGCTCCGGGACAGGGTTGGGCACTGAAGCTTTCTTT. Translating it yields CAISSGTGLGTEAFF.

The rearrangement uses TRBV14 and TRBJ1-3; D gene unclear. The ends were cut back, 0 bases at V and 2 bases at J, with 11 bases in the middle. The V gene's germline CDR1 is SGHDN and CDR2 FVKESK. The length of the CDR3 is 16 residues. In nucleotides, the CDR3 is TGTGCCAGCAGCCAAGATCCGGTAGGGACTGGAAACACCATATATTTT. Translated: CASSQDPVGTGNTIYF.

The chain uses TRBV20-1 and TRBJ1-2; D gene ambiguous. This CDR3 contains 13 residues. Germline CDR1 and CDR2: DFQATT and SNEGSKA (reference sequence). V was shortened by 0 bases and J by 8 bases, with 13 bases between the two germline ends. The CDR3 is CSARDVYSNGYTF. The DNA for the CDR3 is TGCAGTGCTAGAGATGTTTACAGTAACGGCTACACCTTC.

This clonotype has only a few counts. The rearrangement links TRBV10-3 to TRBJ1-2; 10 bases are shared with TRBD1. The V gene's germline CDR1 is ENHRY and CDR2 SYGVKD. Germline trimming cut 6 bases from V and 5 bases from J; bases unmatched to any gene: 6. The CDR3 consists of 14 residues. The CDR3 sequence: CAIRGTGVWYGYTF. CDR3 sequence (DNA): TGTGCCATCAGGGGGACAGGGGTGTGGTATGGCTACACCTTC.

In this sample, this clonotype turned up a few times. The chain recombines TRBV29-1 with TRBJ2-5; 7 positions match TRBD1. V shed 8 bases, J shed 5 bases, and the junction held 14 bases outside the gene matches. The CDR3 is made up of 14 amino acids. From germline, CDR1 is SQVTM and CDR2 ANQGSEA. The CDR3 bases are TGCAGCTGTTCTAGGACAGGTTCGGGGGAGACCCAGTACTTC. This translates into CSCSRTGSGETQYF.

This clonotype appeared once. V is TRBV27 and J is TRBJ1-2; D is perhaps TRBD1 (5 bases). In germline, CDR1 is MNHEY, CDR2 SMNVEV (reference sequence). V was pared by 4 bases and J by 6 bases, with 18 bases between. The CDR3 sequence is 15 residues long. The DNA for the CDR3 is TGTGCCAGCAGTTGGGCTCAGGGTAGTGATGATGGCTACACCTTC. Amino acid sequence: CASSWAQGSDDGYTF.

In the case of this clonotype: One junction end disagrees with the germline gene, perhaps due to a read error. This sequence joins TRBV6-5 and TRBJ2-3; D possibly matches TRBD1 or TRBD2 (5 bases each). The CDR3 extends over 14 amino acids. The V gene's germline CDR1 is MNHEY and CDR2 SVGAGI. CDR3 DNA: TGTACCAGCACCCGAGGGACGTCGACGGATACGCAGTATTTT. Its protein product is CTSTRGTSTDTQYF.

This chain joins TRBV7-2 and TRBJ2-4, with D possibly TRBD1 on 7 matching bases. Germline assignment: CDR1 SGHTA and CDR2 FQGNSA. The V and J ends lost 5 bases and 0 bases respectively, with 20 bases between them. The CDR3 has 18 amino acids. As DNA, the CDR3 is TGTGCCAGCAGCAAAGGAGGGACAGCTAACCTAGCCAAAAACATTCAGTACTTC. It translates to CASSKGGTANLAKNIQYF.

This clonotype has a handful of counts. J is TRBJ2-5 and V is TRBV2; 8 bases line up with TRBD2. The CDR3 is made up of 12 amino acids. J gave up 3 bases and V 6 bases, and 0 bases lay outside the gene matches. Germline loops: CDR1 SNHLY, CDR2 FYNNEI. CDR3 protein: CASSGREETQYF. Here the CDR3 DNA reads TGTGCCAGCAGCGGGAGGGAAGAGACCCAGTACTTC. Using reference TRBV2 and TRBJ2-5 for the parts outside the CDR3, the full variable domain is EPEVTQTPSHQVTQMGQEVILRCVPISNHLYFYWYRQILGQKVEFLVSFYNNEISEKSEIFDDQFSVERPDGSNFTLKIRSTKLEDSAMYFCASSGREETQYFGPGTRLLVL.

This clonotype came up a few times. This rearrangement joins TRBV29-1 to TRBJ2-6, with D possibly being TRBD2 (5 bases). This CDR3 has 13 residues. Trimming removed 6 bases from V and 2 bases from J, with 8 bases in between. Germline V lookup: CDR1 SQVTM, CDR2 ANQGSEA. DNA of the CDR3: TGCAGCGTGCCCGGGACTGGGGCCAACGTCCTGACTTTC. Its protein is CSVPGTGANVLTF.

This clonotype was counted a few times. This chain joins TRBV20-1 and TRBJ1-5; TRBD1 matches 8 bases. Per the germline V gene, CDR1 is DFQATT and CDR2 is SNEGSKA (reference sequence). CDR3 length: 13 amino acids. Losses at the gene ends were 5 bases for V and 3 bases for J; bases not matched to a gene: 3. CDR3 nucleotides: TGCAGTGCTCGGGACAGGTTCAATCAGCCCCAGCATTTT. It is translated as CSARDRFNQPQHF.

This sequence joins TRBV20-1 and TRBJ2-3; 9 bases agree with TRBD2. The germline V gene has CDR1 DFQATT and CDR2 SNEGSKA (reference sequence). J lost 6 bases, V lost 7 bases, and 8 bases had no gene match. This CDR3 comprises 13 residues. The CDR3 sequence: CSGAGGLLDTQYF. In nucleotides, the CDR3 is TGCAGTGGCGCGGGGGGGCTCCTCGATACGCAGTATTTT.

This clonotype came up many times. The J gene is TRBJ2-5, the V gene TRBV20-1, with D perhaps TRBD1 or TRBD2 (5 bases each). The V and J ends lost 1 base and 1 base respectively, with 10 bases between them. The V gene's germline CDR1 is DFQATT and CDR2 SNEGSKA (reference sequence). This CDR3 region has 14 residues. Here the CDR3 DNA reads TGCAGTGCTAGAGTACCAGGGACCCAAGAGACCCAGTACTTC. This sequence encodes CSARVPGTQETQYF.

In the case of this clonotype: The junction departs from germline at one end; a sequencing error may be responsible. The CDR3 here is CASSVDRAREQFF. The CDR3 DNA reads TGTGCCAGCAGCGTAGATCGGGCGAGGGAGCAGTTCTTC. The chain combines TRBV11-2 with TRBJ2-1, with D unresolved. The length of the CDR3 is 13 residues. CDR1 and CDR2 (germline): SGHAT, FQNNGV.

The chain carries TRBV7-9 and TRBJ2-5; D is uncertain. The germline V gene encodes CDR1 SEHNR and CDR2 FQNEAQ (reference sequence). V lost 5 bases, J lost 2 bases, and 15 bases lay in between. The CDR3 totals 15 residues. The CDR3 here is CASSRVGVRQETQYF. The CDR3, as DNA: TGTGCCAGCAGCCGAGTGGGTGTCAGGCAAGAGACCCAGTACTTC.

This clonotype was picked up a small number of times. The V and J genes are TRBV29-1 and TRBJ2-1; TRBD1 is a possible D gene (7 bases). V lost 7 bases and J 6 bases, leaving 16 bases between the germline ends. The CDR3 totals 13 residues. Germline CDR1 and CDR2: SQVTM and ANQGSEA. CDR3 bases: TGCAGCGCACGACAGGGAGGTGGCAATGAGCAGTTCTTC. Its protein is CSARQGGGNEQFF.

With respect to this clonotype: The germline gene is not matched at one end of the junction; a read error may be the cause. This chain uses TRBV12-3 or TRBV12-4 with TRBJ2-3; the match to TRBD2 covers 7 bases. The CDR3 has 14 amino acids. CDR3 amino acids: CASSLRGTADAQYF. In nucleotides, the CDR3 is TGTGCCAGCAGTTTGCGGGGGACCGCAGATGCGCAGTATTTT.

This clonotype has only one observation. The chain combines TRBV2 with TRBJ1-2, with D perhaps TRBD1 (6 bases). Germline lookup yields CDR1 SNHLY and CDR2 FYNNEI. The CDR3 consists of 13 residues. Trimming took 5 bases from V and 3 from J, leaving 10 bases between them. Written as DNA, the CDR3 is TGTGCCAGCAGTCGGGACAAAGACTATGGCTACACCTTC. This gives the protein CASSRDKDYGYTF.